These T cell receptor beta chains were read from a single sample in a study of blood T cell repertoires in COVID-19. Libraries were prepared by immunoSEQ multiplex PCR; TCRdb keeps only in-frame clonotypes and omits some of them. Of tens of thousands of clones listed, around 90% were seen once; the top ten hold roughly 2.6%. The sample consisted of peripheral blood. The receptors were gathered from a man aged 50 to 59 with COVID-19, enrolled during active disease. The CDR3 runs from the conserved cysteine through the conserved F or W.

V: TRBV5-1
J: TRBJ2-3
CDR3: CASGQFSTDTQYF

V: TRBV6-5
J: TRBJ1-1
CDR3: CASRIRGRGTEAFF

V: TRBV7-3
J: TRBJ1-1
CDR3: CASSPGTGSPEAFF

V: TRBV7-3
J: TRBJ2-5
CDR3: CASSLNGASGTQETQYF

V: TRBV11-2
J: TRBJ1-4
CDR3: CASSLEGYRGNEKLFF

V: TRBV19
J: TRBJ1-2
CDR3: CASSMDLLTGYGYTF

V: TRBV18
J: TRBJ2-2
CDR3: CASSADRLTGELFF

V: TRBV27
J: TRBJ1-2
CDR3: CASSPIPGQGYGYTF

V: TRBV5-1
J: TRBJ2-1
CDR3: CASSLNEYSYNEQFF

V: TRBV5-1
J: TRBJ2-5
CDR3: CASSFIQGAGETQYF

V: TRBV6-5
J: TRBJ2-1
CDR3: CASSPRGRGPREQFF

V: TRBV9
J: TRBJ2-3
CDR3: CASSVLWGGLSTDTQYF

V: TRBV27
J: TRBJ1-1
CDR3: CASSLVGGATEAFF

V: TRBV4-1
J: TRBJ2-7
CDR3: CASRKGGLQPTEQYF

V: TRBV6-6
J: TRBJ1-1
CDR3: CASGYPGAEAFF

V: TRBV24-1
J: TRBJ1-2
CDR3: CATSDPRDGIYGYTF

V: TRBV6-5
J: TRBJ1-4
CDR3: CASSLRRGGEKLFF

V: TRBV9
J: TRBJ2-5
CDR3: CASSVGTTQETQYF

V: TRBV5-4
J: TRBJ1-1
CDR3: CASSRDSHTEAFF

V: TRBV6-5
J: TRBJ2-5
CDR3: CASSFHQTDYQETQYF

V: TRBV5-1
J: TRBJ2-5
CDR3: CASHSVETQYF

V: TRBV28
J: TRBJ2-6
CDR3: CASRVAGANVLTF

V: TRBV5-6
J: TRBJ2-3
CDR3: CASSLVVDTDTQYF

V: TRBV9
J: TRBJ2-3
CDR3: CASSAWGQGTDTQYF

V: TRBV7-9
J: TRBJ1-5
CDR3: CASSPGTGGFFSNQPQHF

V: TRBV28
J: TRBJ2-4
CDR3: CASSLSGELAKNIQYF

V: TRBV5-1
J: TRBJ2-1
CDR3: CASSSSGQRDYNEQFF

V: TRBV10-3
J: TRBJ2-3
CDR3: CASSTGVSTDTQYF

V: TRBV5-1
J: TRBJ2-7
CDR3: CASSLGGTASYEQYF

V: TRBV10-2
J: TRBJ2-7
CDR3: CASSEEPGLAASSPYEQYF

V: TRBV28
J: TRBJ1-2
CDR3: CASSSRRYSYGYTF

V: TRBV28
J: TRBJ1-1
CDR3: CASSLGTGEAFF